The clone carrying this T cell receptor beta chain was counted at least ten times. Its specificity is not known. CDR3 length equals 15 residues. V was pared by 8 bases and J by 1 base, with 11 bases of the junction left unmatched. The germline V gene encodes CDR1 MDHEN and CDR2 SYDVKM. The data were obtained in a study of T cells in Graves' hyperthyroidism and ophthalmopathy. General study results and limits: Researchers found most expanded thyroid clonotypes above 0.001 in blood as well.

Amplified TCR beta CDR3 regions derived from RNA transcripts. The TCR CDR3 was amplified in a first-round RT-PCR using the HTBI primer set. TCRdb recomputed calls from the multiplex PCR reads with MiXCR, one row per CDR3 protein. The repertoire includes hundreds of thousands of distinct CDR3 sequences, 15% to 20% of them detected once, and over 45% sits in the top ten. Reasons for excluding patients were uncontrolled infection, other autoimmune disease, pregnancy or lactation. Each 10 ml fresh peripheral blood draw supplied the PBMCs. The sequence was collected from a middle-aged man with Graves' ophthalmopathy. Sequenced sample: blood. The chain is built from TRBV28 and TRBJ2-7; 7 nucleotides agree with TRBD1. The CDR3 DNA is TGTGCCAGCGGCACCACAGGGGAAGGGTCCTACGAGCAGTACTTC. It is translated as CASGTTGEGSYEQYF.